This T cell receptor (beta chain) was found in a study of early T cells in non-severe SARS-CoV-2 infection. Study summary: RNA in bulk from unsorted whole blood was sequenced, and chains were unpaired. Findings and limits, study-wide: Anti-spike CD8 responses were favored in VDJdb matching, and private and CD4 specificities were missed.

Molecules of cDNA were individually given unique molecular identifiers that were attached to them. TCRdb reprocessed the 5' RACE reads via MiXCR and lists one record per CDR3 protein. The repertoire holds 60,000 to 90,000 distinct CDR3 sequences, with roughly 16% as singletons. Trimming stripped 5 bases from V and 3 bases from J, with 11 bases between. CDR1 and CDR2 from the germline V gene are LNHDA and SQIVND (reference sequence). The CDR3 consists of 14 residues. This clonotype was counted only a few times. The antigen remains unidentified. This receptor was obtained from an adult who was a healthcare worker with PCR-confirmed SARS-CoV-2 infection or an uninfected control (not recorded which). What was sequenced was whole blood. The J gene is TRBJ2-4, the V gene TRBV19, with D hard to call. The CDR3: CASSLGVGKNIQYF. CDR3 DNA: TGTGCCAGTAGTCTGGGTGTGGGCAAAAACATTCAGTACTTC. The whole variable domain, filled in from reference TRBV19 and TRBJ2-4, reads DGGITQSPKYLFRKEGQNVTLSCEQNLNHDAMYWYRQDPGQGLRLIYYSQIVNDFQKGDIAEGYSVSREKKESFPLTVTSAQKNPTAFYLCASSLGVGKNIQYFGAGTRLSVL.